Sequencing of this TCR beta chain was carried out in a study of blood T cell repertoires in COVID-19. At the level of the study: The United States, Italy and Spain were the sources of the acute and convalescent COVID-19 samples.

Sequencing was performed with immunoSEQ multiplex PCR; in TCRdb, only in-frame clones are kept and a portion is missing. Of 140,000 to 150,000 clones in the sample, around 87% are singletons; the top ten hold less than 45%. Source material: peripheral blood. The clonotype was recovered from a man between 50 and 59 years old who had recovered from COVID-19.

CDR3 in amino acids: CASSSAESYEQYF. In DNA, the CDR3 is TGCGCCAGCAGCTCCGCGGAATCCTACGAGCAGTACTTC. The chain joins TRBV4-1 to TRBJ2-7; D unclear. Trimming stripped 5 bases from V and 1 base from J, with 9 bases between. CDR1 and CDR2 (germline): MGHRA, YSYEKL. This CDR3 has 13 residues.